This TCR beta chain was identified in a study of T cells in localized non-small cell lung cancer. This table comes from immunoSEQ multiplex PCR, and its TCRdb copy is limited to in-frame clones, with some not included. The sample lists 75,000 to 90,000 clones; about four fifths were seen once. Notes on this clone: The antigen remains unidentified.

Findings and limits, study-wide: Tumor samples were not multi-region, leaving intratumor heterogeneity unexcluded. Among the tissues sampled, uninvolved adjacent lung had the highest T cell clonality, above tumor.

With V trimmed by 5 bases and J by 5 bases, 11 bases remained unmatched. The CDR3 sequence is 15 residues long. CDR1 is SGHTA, CDR2 FQGTGA, per germline. The chain employs TRBV7-3 and TRBJ1-1; 7 bases are a match to TRBD1. This TCR came from a man aged 35-69 years with stage I lung adenocarcinoma. The sequenced sample was peripheral blood, obtained before any cancer treatment. The CDR3 sequence: CASSELQGGKTEAFF. The CDR3 DNA is TGTGCCAGCAGCGAGTTGCAGGGGGGGAAGACTGAAGCTTTCTTT.